This T cell receptor (beta chain) was identified during a study of T cell responses to AZD1222 COVID-19 vaccine (dated by TCRdb to about 2021). General notes on the study: AZD1222 recipients with second doses at about 4 weeks or about 12 weeks were pooled, because spike-specific TCR depth and breadth did not differ between schedules. Enrollment into the trials was organized by age into subgroups of 18-55, 56-69 and 70-plus years, and those subgroups contained about 160, 30 and 59 TCR-sequenced participants, respectively. A total of just over 230 trial participants underwent TCR sequencing, of whom roughly 210 had received two doses of AZD1222 and 26 had received two doses of the MenACWY control vaccine.

Points the paper makes about the study in general: Participants were mostly white British and included more females than males, and it was suggested by the authors that clonal diversity may have been underestimated. After two AZD1222 doses, both the breadth and the depth of spike-specific TCRs were significantly higher than at day 0 and than in MenACWY recipients. The 56-69-year group was small, and its depth increase did not reach significance, likely because of low power. Epitopes outside the regions mutated in the B.1.351 and B.1.1.7 variants were reportedly recognized by nearly half of the unique spike-specific TCRs. Because no day 14 peak-response samples were available, the repertoires could be characterized only after the peak T cell response. The whole spike protein was spanned by vaccine-associated CD4 TCRs, and dominant responses were seen in regions 160-218 and 743-854. Conclusions about previously exposed vaccinees were limited because only five to seven AZD1222 recipients were SARS-CoV-2 seropositive at baseline.

Interpreted using the paper, the time point label stands for: baseline before first vaccination. Vaccinee samples came from UK trials COV001 and COV002, including a single-blind randomized controlled phase 2/3 trial of AZD1222 (ChAdOx1 nCoV-19) in healthy adults. For TCRbeta chain sequencing, PBMC samples from trial participants were taken at day 0 and at day 28 after the second dose. After removal of 5 bases from V and 0 bases from J, the junction retains 4 bases not matched to a gene. Taken from cysteine to phenylalanine, the CDR3 has 16 residues. The CDR3 DNA has 48 bases and is translated from base 1. The germline V gene gives CDR1 as SGHVS and CDR2 as FNYEAQ. The CDR3 regions of human TCRbeta chains were analyzed by immunosequencing. As for the authors' bioinformatics: Repertoire TCRs were checked for matches against a reference library of SARS-CoV-2-specific TCRs that had been generated using the MIRA antigen-specificity platform. Breadth was defined as the fraction of unique TCRs that were SARS-CoV-2-associated, and depth was defined as the fraction of total T cells that were SARS-CoV-2-associated. Using the MIRA data, every spike-specific TCR was mapped to the spike region that the TCR reacted to and assigned to either a CD4 or a CD8 class. Log10-transformed breadth and depth values were compared by one-way ANOVA with Sidak's multiple comparisons tests. TCRdb mirrors the immuneACCESS table, restricted to in-frame sequences. Some clones are absent from its copies; in checked studies, under half trace to an unresolved V gene, and the reason for the others is unknown. V, J and clone size are those of that table, while D and trimming were read from the DNA. The sample has roughly 150,000 clones on record, 89% of them singletons. The ten largest clonotypes hold around 5% of the sample.

Comment on this clone: There is no known antigen for this receptor. There are no base qualities to consult, and no much larger clone falls within one base.

Rearrangement joined TRBV7-6 to TRBJ2-1; 10 bases in the junction line up with TRBD1. This TCR derives from an adult in good health. Sequenced here: peripheral blood, sampled on day 0 of AZD1222 vaccination. The CDR3 has the sequence CASSQGQGSSYNEQFF. DNA sequence: TGTGCCAGCAGCCAGGGACAGGGGAGCTCCTACAATGAGCAGTTCTTC.